This T cell receptor (beta chain) was sequenced for a study of blood T cells in healthy people across ages. Drawing of peripheral blood yielded ten milliliters from each donor. Using a J-beta primer mix together with a sample-barcoded 5' primer, a second PCR was run for roughly 7 to 12 cycles. TCRdb fed the 5' RACE reads into MiXCR, producing one record per CDR3 protein. Counted here are 1.5 million to 1.8 million distinct CDR3 sequences, 35% to 45% occurring once; the ten biggest clones make up approximately 4.1%. Germline values: CDR1 SGDLS, CDR2 YYNGEE. CDR3 length: 14 amino acids. Trimming removed 3 bases from V and 3 bases from J, with 10 bases in between.

The TCR comes from a woman younger than 30 in good health. Input material: blood. V usage is TRBV9 and J usage is TRBJ2-1; D might be TRBD2 (5 bases). The CDR3 region is CASSDGLGYNEQFF. CDR3 nucleotides: TGTGCCAGCAGCGACGGACTCGGCTACAATGAGCAGTTCTTC.